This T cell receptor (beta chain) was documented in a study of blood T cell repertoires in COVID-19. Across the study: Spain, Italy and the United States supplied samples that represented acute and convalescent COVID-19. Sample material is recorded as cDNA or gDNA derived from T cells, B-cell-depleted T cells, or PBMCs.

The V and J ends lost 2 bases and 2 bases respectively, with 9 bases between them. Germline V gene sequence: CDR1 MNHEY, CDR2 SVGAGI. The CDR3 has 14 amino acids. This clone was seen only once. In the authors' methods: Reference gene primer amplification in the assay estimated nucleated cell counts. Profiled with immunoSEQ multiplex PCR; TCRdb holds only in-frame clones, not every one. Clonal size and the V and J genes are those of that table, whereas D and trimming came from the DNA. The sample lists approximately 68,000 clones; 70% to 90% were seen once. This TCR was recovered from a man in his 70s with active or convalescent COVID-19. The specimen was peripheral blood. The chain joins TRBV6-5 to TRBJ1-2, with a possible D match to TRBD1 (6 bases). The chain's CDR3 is CASSYERGNYGYTF. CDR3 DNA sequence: TGTGCCAGCAGTTACGAGAGGGGGAACTATGGCTACACCTTC.